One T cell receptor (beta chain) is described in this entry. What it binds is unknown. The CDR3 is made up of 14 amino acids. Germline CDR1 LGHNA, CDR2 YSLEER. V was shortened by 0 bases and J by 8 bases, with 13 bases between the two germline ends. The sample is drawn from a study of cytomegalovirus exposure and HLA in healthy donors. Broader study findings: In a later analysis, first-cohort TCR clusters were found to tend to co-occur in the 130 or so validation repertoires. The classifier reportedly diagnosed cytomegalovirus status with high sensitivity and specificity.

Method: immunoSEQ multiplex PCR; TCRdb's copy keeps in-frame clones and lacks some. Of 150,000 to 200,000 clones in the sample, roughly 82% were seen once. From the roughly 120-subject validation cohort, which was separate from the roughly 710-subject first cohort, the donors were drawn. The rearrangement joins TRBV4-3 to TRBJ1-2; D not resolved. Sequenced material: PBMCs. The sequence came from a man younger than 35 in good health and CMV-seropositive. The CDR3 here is CASSQETGVSGYTF. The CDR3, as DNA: TGCGCCAGCAGCCAAGAAACCGGGGTCAGCGGCTACACCTTC.